The rows below give T cell receptor beta chains drawn from one sample of a study of CD8 T cells in ankylosing spondylitis. One entry per CDR3 protein, called by TCRdb with MiXCR from the 5' RACE reads. Here the sample spans around 25,000 distinct CDR3 sequences, over 10% being singletons. The material sequenced was blood. These receptors all stem from a male donor with ankylosing spondylitis or in good health (not recorded which). CDR3s include the opening cysteine and the closing phenylalanine or tryptophan. D genes are given only for firm matches. The size entry is marked missing in some rows and otherwise reads once, few, many or a size class.

TRBV20-1	NA	many	TRBJ1-1	TGCAGTGCTAGAGATCGGAGGGACGAAGCTTTCTTT	CSARDRRDEAFF
TRBV29-1	TRBD1	NA	TRBJ2-1	TGCAGCGGAAAGGGACAGGGGTCCTACAATGAGCAGTTCTTC	CSGKGQGSYNEQFF
TRBV29-1	TRBD1	few	TRBJ2-7	TGCAGCGTTGACGGATGGGACAGGGGCTACGAGCAGTACTTC	CSVDGWDRGYEQYF
TRBV12-3/TRBV12-4	TRBD2	many	TRBJ2-1	TGTGCCAGCAGTCTTCTAGCGGGAGAGCAGTTCTTC	CASSLLAGEQFF
TRBV12-3/TRBV12-4	NA	many	TRBJ1-2	TGTGCCAGCACAGTCAGCGCTAACTATGGCTACACCTTC	CASTVSANYGYTF
TRBV4-2	NA	many	TRBJ1-1	TGTGCCAGCAGCCCCCAGGGATATCAGGCCCCCGACACTGAAGCTTTCTTT	CASSPQGYQAPDTEAFF
TRBV6-5	NA	few	TRBJ1-1	TGTGCCAGCAGACGCACAACAGGGGAAGCTTTCTTT	CASRRTTGEAFF
TRBV29-1	NA	NA	TRBJ1-1	TGCAGCGTGGGTACTACGAACACTGAAGCTTTCTTT	CSVGTTNTEAFF
TRBV20-1	NA	many	TRBJ1-1	TGCAGTGCTAGAGATCCCGCTTTGAACACTGAAGCTTTCTTT	CSARDPALNTEAFF
TRBV2	NA	few	TRBJ2-5	TGTGCCAGCAGTGAAGTGTGGAAGGGAAGAGAGACCCAGTACTTC	CASSEVWKGRETQYF
TRBV3-1	NA	NA	TRBJ1-1	TGTGCCAGCAGCCAACCCGGATGGAACACTGAAGCTTTCTTT	CASSQPGWNTEAFF